At least ten counts were recorded for the clone carrying this TCR beta chain. Its target is unknown. The data are from a study of CD8+CD57+ T cells in acquired aplastic anemia. Study in general: Across the sorted CD4+ and CD8+ cells, DNA amounts averaged 3.2 ug. Study results and caveats: Any difference that existed in CD8+ Simpson's diversity between patients and controls was not significant. Patients shared around 31 CD8+ CDR3 sequences with controls.

For sequencing, patients were chosen who had shown expansion of CD8+CD57+ cells by flow cytometry. Diagnosis of severe acquired aplastic anemia applied to all patients. Investigators profiled TCR beta VDJ and CDR3 from genomic DNA template. Each CDR3 protein gets one entry after TCRdb re-called the reads with MiXCR. The data show some 170,000 distinct CDR3 sequences, roughly 43% seen once. Germline lookup yields CDR1 SGHTA and CDR2 FQGTGA. Deletions cut 2 bases from V and 2 bases from J, with 14 bases between. The CDR3 runs 16 residues. What was sequenced was sorted CD4+, CD8+, or CD8+CD57+ T cells (not recorded which) from PBMCs. This chain joins TRBV7-3 and TRBJ2-3; maybe TRBD2 (5 bases). This receptor was obtained from a human donor with aplastic anemia. Here the CDR3 reads CASSLALLANTDTQYF. In nucleotides, the CDR3 is TGTGCCAGCAGCTTAGCTCTCCTAGCCAACACAGATACGCAGTATTTT.